This T cell receptor (beta chain) derives from a study of blood T cell repertoires in COVID-19 (dated by TCRdb to the early 2020s). Looking at the study overall: The collaborator samples originated in the United States, Italy and Spain and spanned the acute and convalescent phases of COVID-19. The prospective study material was composed of cDNA or gDNA derived from T cells, B-cell-depleted T cells, or PBMCs. Deeply sampled blood TCRbeta repertoires from subjects exposed to, actively infected with, or recovered from COVID-19 were included in the dataset. The repertoires were released in a freely available public database intended as a resource for research on the immune response to SARS-CoV-2. Samples were obtained from the ongoing ImmuneRACE study (first 160 participants) and from over 1,000 subjects provided by 6 global collaborators. Nearly every sample came with metadata listing a de-identified subject ID, COVID-19 status, age in years and sex. HLA class I and class II types, where available, came from metadata supplied by the sample provider rather than from assay-based typing.

Each collaborating institution followed its own protocols to collect whole blood in K2EDTA tubes. For TCRbeta analysis, collaborators shipped samples as frozen whole blood, isolated PBMCs, or DNA extracted from either of those sample types. Comments on this clone: No antigen is known for it. Base qualities are not provided; no much larger clone lies one nucleotide away.

The paper as a whole reports these results and caveats: The amount of clinical and demographic metadata varied by source and participant and was provided uncurated.

TCRbeta CDR3 regions were amplified from genomic DNA using the immunoSEQ Assay, a bias-controlled multiplex PCR. The original methods were these. Nucleated cell counts per sample were estimated from amplification of reference gene primers within the assay. Sequence reads were collapsed and filtered to measure the absolute abundance of every unique TCRbeta CDR3 rearrangement. For each sample, productive Simpson clonality was calculated as the square root of Simpson's diversity index across productive rearrangements. TCRdb's version of the immuneACCESS table is confined to in-frame rearrangements and falls short of the full clone set. An unresolved V gene accounts for under half of the shortfall where checked; the remainder is of unknown origin. V, J and clone size were drawn from that table, and D and trimming were deduced from the DNA. The sample table holds about 90,000 clones, of which 75% to 90% were seen once. The ten largest make up under 2% of the sample.

As encoded in the germline V gene, CDR1 is MDHEN while CDR2 is SYDVKM. Measured from the cysteine to the phenylalanine, the CDR3 is 14 residues long. The DNA shown is the 42-base CDR3, in frame from base 1. Trimming takes 4 bases off V and 4 bases off J; junction bases not matched to a gene: 2. The V and J genes are TRBV28 and TRBJ1-2; a stretch of 11 junction bases matches TRBD1. The sequence was collected from a man at least 80 years old with acute or convalescent COVID-19. Source material: peripheral blood. The DNA sequence reads TGTGCCAGCAGTTGGGGGACAGGGGGCTATGGCTACACCTTC. This codes for CASSWGTGGYGYTF.